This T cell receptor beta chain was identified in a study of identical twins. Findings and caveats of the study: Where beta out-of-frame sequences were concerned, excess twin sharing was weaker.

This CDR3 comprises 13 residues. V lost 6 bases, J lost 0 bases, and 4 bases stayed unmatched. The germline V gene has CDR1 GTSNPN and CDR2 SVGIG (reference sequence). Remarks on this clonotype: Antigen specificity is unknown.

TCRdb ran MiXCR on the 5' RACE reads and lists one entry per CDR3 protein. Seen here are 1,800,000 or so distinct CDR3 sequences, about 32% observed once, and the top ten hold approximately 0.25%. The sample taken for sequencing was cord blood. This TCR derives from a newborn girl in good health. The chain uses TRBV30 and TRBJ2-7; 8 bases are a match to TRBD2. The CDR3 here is CACAGGSSYEQYF. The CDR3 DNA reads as TGTGCCTGTGCGGGGGGAAGCTCCTACGAGCAGTACTTC.